This T cell receptor beta chain is from a study of blood T cells in healthy people across ages. Trimming cost V 4 bases and J 0 bases, with 7 bases left between them. This CDR3 is built from 12 residues. Looked up from germline, CDR1 is SQVTM and CDR2 is ANQGSEA. A second 7 to 11 cycle PCR used barcoded and J-beta primers. TCRdb re-derived calls from the 5' RACE reads in MiXCR, one entry per CDR3 protein. The sample shows roughly 790,000 distinct CDR3 sequences, around 46% of them seen only once. The sequence was obtained from a woman aged 55-75 years in good health. The J gene is TRBJ2-7, the V gene TRBV29-1; D gene ambiguous. The specimen was blood. CDR3 residues: CSVGASSYEQYF. The CDR3 nucleotides are TGCAGCGTTGGCGCCAGCTCCTACGAGCAGTACTTC.